This T cell receptor (beta chain) came from a study of T-cell reconstitution after alpha-beta-depleted transplantation in children. It was with unique molecular identifiers that the TCRbeta library was prepared. TCRdb ran MiXCR on the PCR reads and lists one entry per CDR3 protein. The sample carries 250,000 or so distinct CDR3 sequences, under 30% recorded once. Findings and limits, study-wide: T-cell counts and diversity were attributed mostly to newly produced T cells one year after transplant. In some patients, recipient T cells and intrathymic progenitors surviving conditioning explained high day-60 diversity. Expanded clones from the graft, numbering several hundred, reportedly supplied alpha-beta T cells about two months after transplant.

V was cut by 6 bases and J by 6 bases, with 13 bases left in between. The CDR3 is made up of 12 amino acids. Germline V gene lookup returns CDR1 DFQATT and CDR2 SNEGSKA (reference sequence). This clonotype was seen a handful of times. The target antigen is unknown. The V and J genes are TRBV20-1 and TRBJ2-3; D gene uncertain. The sequenced sample was PBMCs, mostly from graft donor cells, obtained 360 days after TCRalphabeta/CD19-depleted stem cell transplant. The origin of this receptor is a female patient aged 2-9 years who had a stem cell transplant for congenital amegakaryocytic thrombocytopenia, so the T cells may come from the graft donor. The CDR3 reads CSATKRGDTQYF. CDR3 nucleotides: TGCAGTGCCACGAAACGTGGGGATACGCAGTATTTT.